Following are 16 T cell receptor beta chains from one sample sequenced in a study of graft-versus-host responses after intestinal transplantation. The method was immunoSEQ multiplex PCR; TCRdb's version includes in-frame clones alone and lacks a portion of them. This table holds more than 12,000 clones, under 35% found once. The sequences come from alloreactive CD4+ T cells from a mixed lymphocyte reaction culture, collected before intestinal transplant. The subset is: CFSE-low proliferating T cells sorted from approximately 6-day pre-transplant mixed lymphocyte reaction (GvH or HvG direction). The receptors were sampled from a human patient who received an intestinal transplant.

The CDR3 DNA follows: TGTGCCAGCAGTTTATGGGGAGCCGTCAGGGGAGAGACCCAGTACTTC. Protein sequence: CASSLWGAVRGETQYF. The gene calls are TRBV28 and TRBJ2-5; a possible D gene is TRBD1 (6 bases). Trimming stripped 0 bases from V and 4 bases from J, with 15 bases between. CDR1 is MDHEN and CDR2 is SYDVKM in the germline V gene. The length of the CDR3 is 16 residues.

V and J are TRBV25-1 and TRBJ2-2, with TRBD1 identical over 9 bases. Germline V gives CDR1 MGHDK, CDR2 SYGVNS. Trimming removed 6 bases from V and 3 bases from J; junction bases left unmatched: 2. This CDR3 has 14 residues. The CDR3 spells CASRRTGDTGELFF. The CDR3 DNA sequence: TGTGCCAGCAGAAGGACAGGGGACACCGGGGAGCTGTTTTTT.

This clone was counted between two and nine times. CDR3: CAWRETGWEKLFF. The CDR3 coding sequence is TGTGCCTGGAGGGAGACAGGGTGGGAAAAACTGTTTTTT. The chain couples TRBV30 to TRBJ1-4; 7 bases fit TRBD1. CDR1 and CDR2 (germline): GTSNPN, SVGIG (reference sequence). The V segment lost 3 bases and the J segment 8 bases; nucleotides outside the gene matches: 6. This CDR3 comprises 13 residues. Filled out from reference TRBV30 and TRBJ1-4, the complete variable domain reads SQTIHQWPATLVQPVGSPLSLECTVEGTSNPNLYWYRQAAGRGLQLLFYSVGIGQISSEVPQNLSASRPQDRQFILSSKKLLLSDSGFYLCAWRETGWEKLFFGSGTQLSVL.

By share of the sample, this clone is medium-sized. V gene TRBV6-5 combines with J gene TRBJ1-2; 7 bases are shared with TRBD1. CDR1 is MNHEY, CDR2 SVGAGI, per germline. J lost 4 bases, V lost 5 bases, and 4 bases had no gene match. The CDR3 has 13 residues. CDR3 in amino acids: CASSRDSRYGYTF. The CDR3 coding sequence is TGTGCCAGCAGTCGGGACAGCCGCTATGGCTACACCTTC.

By proportion, this clone is medium-sized. V and J are TRBV5-4 and TRBJ2-1, with D hard to call. V was cut by 0 bases and J by 5 bases, with 9 bases left in between. Germline CDR1 reads SGHNT; CDR2 reads YYREEE (reference sequence). The CDR3 consists of 14 residues. For the CDR3, the DNA is TGTGCCAGCAGCTTGGGCAATTACGACAATGAGCAGTTCTTC. It yields the protein CASSLGNYDNEQFF.

This clone was seen more than once but under ten times. The rearrangement uses TRBV5-1 and TRBJ2-5; D is unresolved. Germline V gene lookup returns CDR1 SGHRS and CDR2 YFSETQ. V gave up 0 bases and J gave up 4 bases, with 13 bases separating them. This CDR3 is 15 amino acids long. The CDR3 DNA is TGCGCCAGCAGCTTGGCCTTTGGAAGGTCAGAGACCCAGTACTTC. Protein product: CASSLAFGRSETQYF. Complete variable domain (other parts from reference TRBV5-1 and TRBJ2-5): KAGVTQTPRYLIKTRGQQVTLSCSPISGHRSVSWYQQTPGQGLQFLFEYFSETQRNKGNFPGRFSGRQFSNSRSEMNVSTLELGDSALYLCASSLAFGRSETQYFGPGTRLLVL.

This chain links TRBV6-5 with TRBJ2-7; 9 bases fit TRBD2. Germline V gene lookup returns CDR1 MNHEY and CDR2 SVGAGI. The V gene end was trimmed by 8 bases and the J gene end by 3 bases; junction bases not matched to a gene: 11. CDR3 size: 15 residues. The CDR3 DNA reads as TGTGCCAGCCGACCGGGACTAGCAGACTACTACGAGCAGTACTTC. Translating gives CASRPGLADYYEQYF.

The chain is built from TRBV18 and TRBJ1-5; maybe TRBD1 (5 bases). CDR1 is KGHSH, CDR2 LQKENI, per germline. The CDR3 runs 15 residues. Trimming removed 3 bases at V and 9 bases at J, with 18 bases between. DNA for the CDR3: TGTGCCAGCTCACCTCCGTCTCAGGGAGGAAGGCCCCAGCATTTT. The encoded protein is CASSPPSQGGRPQHF.

By proportion, this clone is medium-sized. The chain carries TRBV2 and TRBJ1-5; no clear D. The CDR3 length is 14 residues. Germline CDR1 SNHLY, CDR2 FYNNEI. Trimming stripped 2 bases from V and 9 bases from J, with 14 bases between. CDR3 sequence (DNA): TGTGCCAGCAGTGAATTAACTGGGGAACTGCCCCAGCATTTT. Its protein product is CASSELTGELPQHF.

This chain joins TRBV7-9 and TRBJ2-7; no clear D. Germline loops: CDR1 SEHNR, CDR2 FQNEAQ (reference sequence). V lost 3 bases to trimming and J lost 1 base, with 1 base between them. The CDR3 length is 11 residues. CDR3: CASSLSYEQYF. For the CDR3, the DNA is TGTGCCAGCAGCTTGTCCTACGAGCAGTACTTC.

The V call is TRBV4-2, the J call TRBJ1-1; no clear D. Looked up from germline, CDR1 is LGHNA and CDR2 is YNFKEQ. The CDR3 loop spans 14 amino acids. Trimming pared 0 bases from V and 10 bases from J, leaving 15 bases between. CDR3 sequence reads: CASSQDRIRSRAFF. The CDR3 DNA follows: TGTGCCAGCAGCCAAGATCGTATAAGGAGTAGAGCTTTCTTT.

This clone was recorded a few times. V is TRBV7-2 and J is TRBJ2-2; weak D call: TRBD1 (6 bases). This CDR3 has 15 amino acids. Deletions cut 1 base from V and 5 bases from J, with 11 bases between. Germline CDR1 is SGHTA and CDR2 is FQGNSA. Written as DNA, the CDR3 is TGTGCCAGCAGCTTAGGGCAGGGGCTTACCGGGGAGCTGTTTTTT. Translated, it gives CASSLGQGLTGELFF.

V is TRBV11-2 and J is TRBJ1-2; possibly TRBD1 for D (6 bases). The CDR3 has 12 residues. Trimming shortened V by 4 bases and J by 12 bases, and 15 bases separated the two germline ends. Germline loops: CDR1 SGHAT, CDR2 FQNNGV. In nucleotides, the CDR3 is TGTGCCAGCAGCTCAAACTTGGACAGCCACACCTTC. Translation: CASSSNLDSHTF.

The V call is TRBV7-3, the J call TRBJ2-1; D unresolved. The CDR3 runs 13 residues. Germline CDR1 is SGHTA and CDR2 is FQGTGA. V was pared by 5 bases and J by 5 bases, with 10 bases between. The DNA for the CDR3 is TGTGCCAGCAGCCCTGGCACCCACAATGAGCAGTTCTTC. Translating it yields CASSPGTHNEQFF.

The V and J genes are TRBV6-6 and TRBJ1-2, with unresolved D. The ends were cut back, 8 bases at V and 3 bases at J, with 10 bases in the middle. The CDR3 sequence is 12 residues long. The germline V gene has CDR1 MNHNY and CDR2 SVGAGI (reference sequence). CDR3 bases: TGTGCCAGCGTGAGTCCCTACTATGGCTACACCTTC. This codes for CASVSPYYGYTF.

This clone has only a few counts. V gene TRBV10-3 combines with J gene TRBJ1-1; TRBD1 aligns across 9 bases. This CDR3 has 15 amino acids. Germline V gene data show CDR1 as ENHRY and CDR2 as SYGVKD. V shed 5 bases, J shed 0 bases, and the junction held 4 bases outside the gene matches. The CDR3 here is CAISKRTGVNTEAFF. The CDR3, as DNA: TGTGCCATCAGTAAACGGACAGGGGTGAACACTGAAGCTTTCTTT.